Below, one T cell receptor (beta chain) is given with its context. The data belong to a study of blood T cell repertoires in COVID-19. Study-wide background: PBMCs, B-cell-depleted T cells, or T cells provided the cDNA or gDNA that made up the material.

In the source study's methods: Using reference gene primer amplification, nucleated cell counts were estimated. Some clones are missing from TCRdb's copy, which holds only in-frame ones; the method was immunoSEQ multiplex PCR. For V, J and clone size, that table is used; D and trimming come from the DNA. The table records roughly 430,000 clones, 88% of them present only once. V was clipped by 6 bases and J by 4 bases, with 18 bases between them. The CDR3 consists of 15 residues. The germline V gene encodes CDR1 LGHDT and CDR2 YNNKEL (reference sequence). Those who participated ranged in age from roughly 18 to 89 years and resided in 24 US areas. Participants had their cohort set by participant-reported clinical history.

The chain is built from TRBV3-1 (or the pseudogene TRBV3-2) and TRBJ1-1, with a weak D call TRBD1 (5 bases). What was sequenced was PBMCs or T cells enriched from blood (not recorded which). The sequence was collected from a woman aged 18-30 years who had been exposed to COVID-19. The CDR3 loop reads CASSETQGVGTEAFF. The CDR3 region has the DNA TGTGCCAGCAGTGAAACGCAGGGTGTCGGCACTGAAGCTTTCTTT.